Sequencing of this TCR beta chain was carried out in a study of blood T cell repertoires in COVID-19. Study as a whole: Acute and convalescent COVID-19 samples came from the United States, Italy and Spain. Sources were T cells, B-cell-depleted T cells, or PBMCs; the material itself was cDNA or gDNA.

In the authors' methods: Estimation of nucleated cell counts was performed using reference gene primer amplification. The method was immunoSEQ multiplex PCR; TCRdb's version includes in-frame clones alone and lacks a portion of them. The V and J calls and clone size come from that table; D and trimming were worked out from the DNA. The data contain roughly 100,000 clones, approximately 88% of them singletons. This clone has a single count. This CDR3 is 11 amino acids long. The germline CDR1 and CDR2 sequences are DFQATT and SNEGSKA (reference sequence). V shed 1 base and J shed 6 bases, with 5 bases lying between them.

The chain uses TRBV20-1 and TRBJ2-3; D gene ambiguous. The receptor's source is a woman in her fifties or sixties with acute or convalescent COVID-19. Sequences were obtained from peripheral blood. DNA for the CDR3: TGCAGTGCTAGAGTTCTGGATACGCAGTATTTT. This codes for CSARVLDTQYF.